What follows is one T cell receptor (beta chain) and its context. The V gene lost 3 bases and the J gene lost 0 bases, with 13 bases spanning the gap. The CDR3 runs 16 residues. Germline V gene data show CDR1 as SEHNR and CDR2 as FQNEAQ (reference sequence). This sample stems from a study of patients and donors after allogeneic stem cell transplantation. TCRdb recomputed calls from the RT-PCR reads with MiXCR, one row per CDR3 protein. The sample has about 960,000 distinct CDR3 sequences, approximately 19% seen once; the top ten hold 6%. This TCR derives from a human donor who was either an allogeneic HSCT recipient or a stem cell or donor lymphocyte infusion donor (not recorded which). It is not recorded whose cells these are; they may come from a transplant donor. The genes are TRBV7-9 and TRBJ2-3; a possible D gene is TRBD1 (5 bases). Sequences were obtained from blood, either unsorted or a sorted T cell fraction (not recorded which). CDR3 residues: CASSLSAQESTDTQYF. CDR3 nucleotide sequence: TGTGCCAGCAGCTTGAGCGCACAGGAAAGCACAGATACGCAGTATTTT.